This TCR beta chain appears in the sequencing data of a study of blood T cell repertoires in COVID-19. The sample holds a few counts of this clone. Original data processing: Cell counts per sample came from amplifying reference gene primers. The table came from immunoSEQ multiplex PCR; TCRdb's copy has only in-frame clones and leaves some out. That table is the source of V, J and clone size, and D and trimming were worked out from the DNA. The data show roughly 140,000 clones, with 76% seen just once and less than 4.5% held by the top ten. Germline V gives CDR1 LGHNA, CDR2 YSLEER. The CDR3 length is 18 residues. Losses at the gene ends were 5 bases for V and 0 bases for J; bases not matched to a gene: 11.

Sequencing was done on a sample of peripheral blood. The J gene is TRBJ1-3, the V gene TRBV4-3; 9 nucleotides align to TRBD1. The receptor's source is a woman at least 80 years old with acute or convalescent COVID-19. The CDR3 DNA reads as TGCGCCAGCAGCTATCGTCCCGGGACAGGGAACTCTGGAAACACCATATATTTT. Its translation: CASSYRPGTGNSGNTIYF.